This T cell receptor beta chain comes out of a study of naive and memory T cell subsets. Regarding treatment: skin biopsy from PPD injection site in Mantoux-positive individual. An oligonucleotide containing a UMI was ligated to the 3' end of TCR cDNA. Individuals with a positive Mantoux test gave biopsies from PPD-injected skin. Four PCR rounds used nested alpha and beta constant region primers plus the SP2 primer. In TCRdb, the UMI-ligation and nested PCR reads were re-called with MiXCR into one record per CDR3 protein. The sample has 30,000 to 35,000 distinct CDR3 sequences; less than 8.5% are singletons. The V and J ends lost 5 bases and 3 bases respectively, with 16 bases between them. The CDR3 runs 15 residues. Germline V CDR1 and CDR2: MGHRA, YSYEKL.

This chain uses TRBV4-1 with TRBJ1-2; D possibly corresponds to TRBD1 (6 bases). The receptor was derived from an adult in good health. The sequences come from skin, collected from a tuberculin skin test site. The CDR3 spells CASSEAPQGYYGYTF. The CDR3 bases are TGCGCCAGCAGCGAAGCGCCACAGGGATACTATGGCTACACCTTC.